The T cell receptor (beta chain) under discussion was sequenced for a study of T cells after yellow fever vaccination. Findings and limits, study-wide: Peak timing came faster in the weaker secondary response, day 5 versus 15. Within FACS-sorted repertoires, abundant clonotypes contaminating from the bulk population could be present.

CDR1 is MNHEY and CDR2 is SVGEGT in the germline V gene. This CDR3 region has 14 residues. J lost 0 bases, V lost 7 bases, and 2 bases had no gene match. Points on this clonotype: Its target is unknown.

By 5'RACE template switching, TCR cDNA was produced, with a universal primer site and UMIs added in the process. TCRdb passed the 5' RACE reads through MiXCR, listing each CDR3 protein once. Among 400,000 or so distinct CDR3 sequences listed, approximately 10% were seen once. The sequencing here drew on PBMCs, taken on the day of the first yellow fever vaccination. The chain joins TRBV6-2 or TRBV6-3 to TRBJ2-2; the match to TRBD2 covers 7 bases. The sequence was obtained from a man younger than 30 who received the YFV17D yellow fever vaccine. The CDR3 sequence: CASTRGANTGELFF. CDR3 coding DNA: TGTGCCAGCACACGGGGGGCGAACACCGGGGAGCTGTTTTTT.